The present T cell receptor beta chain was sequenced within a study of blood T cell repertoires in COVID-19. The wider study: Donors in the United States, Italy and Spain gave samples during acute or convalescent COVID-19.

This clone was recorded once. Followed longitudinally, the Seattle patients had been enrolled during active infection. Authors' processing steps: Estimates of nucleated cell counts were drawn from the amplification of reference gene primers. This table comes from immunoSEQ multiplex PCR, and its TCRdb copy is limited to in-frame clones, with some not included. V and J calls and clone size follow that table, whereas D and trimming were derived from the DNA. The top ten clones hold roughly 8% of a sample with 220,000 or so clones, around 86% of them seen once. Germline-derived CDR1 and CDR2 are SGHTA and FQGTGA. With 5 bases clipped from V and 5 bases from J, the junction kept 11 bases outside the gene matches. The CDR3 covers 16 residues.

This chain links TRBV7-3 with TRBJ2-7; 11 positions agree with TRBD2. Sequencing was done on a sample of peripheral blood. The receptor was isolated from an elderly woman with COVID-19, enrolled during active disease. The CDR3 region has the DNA TGTGCCAGCAGCCCGGGTAGCGGGAGGGCCAAGGACGAGCAGTACTTC. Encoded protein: CASSPGSGRAKDEQYF.